This is a list of T cell receptor beta chains from one sample in a study of T cell responses to AZD1222 COVID-19 vaccine. The assay was immunoSEQ multiplex PCR, and TCRdb's table has in-frame clones only and misses some. The data contain 100,000 to 150,000 clones, around 90% of them singletons. Sample: peripheral blood, taken on day 0 of MenACWY control vaccination. The receptors stem from an adult in good health. The CDR3 runs from the conserved cysteine through the conserved F or W. A D gene is named only where the DNA matches it firmly. Only part of the rows carry a size: once, few, many, or a class if the clone is expanded.

v_call	j_call	clone_size	d_call	cdr3_aa	cdr3_nt
TRBV6-1	TRBJ2-7	-	-	CASSLAWTGSYEQYF	TGTGCCAGCAGCCTAGCCTGGACTGGTTCCTACGAGCAGTACTTC
TRBV27	TRBJ2-1	-	TRBD2	CASSVSGGYNEQFF	TGTGCCAGCAGTGTTAGCGGGGGATACAATGAGCAGTTCTTC
TRBV7-2	TRBJ2-7	-	-	CASSLEVAQYF	TGTGCCAGCAGCTTAGAAGTAGCGCAGTACTTC
TRBV27	TRBJ1-4	-	TRBD1	CASRRDRGKTNEKLFF	TGTGCCAGCAGAAGGGACAGGGGAAAAACTAATGAAAAACTGTTTTTT
TRBV30	TRBJ1-1	few	-	CAGTVGRKNTEAFF	TGTGCCGGGACCGTTGGCAGGAAGAACACTGAAGCTTTCTTT
TRBV6-5	TRBJ1-6	-	-	CASIQVIGSPLHF	TGTGCCAGCATTCAAGTGATTGGGTCACCCCTCCACTTT
TRBV19	TRBJ1-2	-	TRBD1	CASSIDPWTGGYGYTF	TGTGCCAGTAGTATAGATCCATGGACAGGGGGCTATGGCTACACCTTC
TRBV5-1	TRBJ2-2	-	-	CASSFSTGELFF	TGCGCCAGCAGCTTCAGCACCGGGGAGCTGTTTTTT
TRBV25-1	TRBJ2-7	-	-	CASSDVGRAYEQYF	TGTGCCAGCAGTGATGTGGGAAGAGCTTACGAGCAGTACTTC
TRBV28	TRBJ1-2	-	-	CASSSGLVYGYTF	TGTGCCAGCAGTTCAGGGCTCGTCTATGGCTACACCTTC
TRBV5-4	TRBJ1-6	few	-	CASSPAGDPLHF	TGTGCCAGCAGCCCGGCGGGAGATCCCCTCCACTTT
TRBV5-1	TRBJ1-1	-	-	CASSAGGSTEAFF	TGCGCCAGCAGCGCCGGTGGTAGCACTGAAGCTTTCTTT
TRBV6-6	TRBJ1-4	-	-	CASSYPVGGGSEKLFF	TGTGCCAGCAGTTACCCGGTTGGGGGGGGTAGTGAAAAACTGTTTTTT
TRBV11-3	TRBJ2-2	-	-	CASSLRQATGELFF	TGTGCCAGCAGCCTGAGACAGGCCACCGGGGAGCTGTTTTTT